This T cell receptor (beta chain) was retrieved from a study of shared clonotypes between healthy human individuals. Points from the study as a whole: Clonotypes shared by all four donors outscored non-shared clonotypes in generation probability.

This clone was seen a single time. The antigen is not known. Each replicate PCR on the sorted subsets used 200 to 250 ng DNA (around 30,000 T cell genomes). The assay was immunoSEQ multiplex PCR, and TCRdb's table has in-frame clones only and misses some. The profile shows about 1 million clones, 60% to 80% of them singletons. Trimming cost V 1 base and J 4 bases, with 5 bases left between them. The CDR3 is 13 amino acids. CDR1 and CDR2 from the germline V gene are MNHNY and SVGAGI (reference sequence). Healthy adults negative for HIV, lacking recent acute infections or vaccinations, served as donors. In the CD4+ fraction, cells were divided into CD45RA+ naive and CD45RA-negative memory subsets.

This TCR came from a man younger than 35 in good health. Sequencing was carried out using memory CD4+ T cells sorted from blood. As to subset: CD45RA-negative fraction. This sequence joins TRBV6-6 and TRBJ1-5; D gene unclear. The CDR3 bases are TGTGCCAGCAGTTACTTGGTGAATCAGCCCCAGCATTTT. It is translated as CASSYLVNQPQHF.